The present TCR beta chain was sequenced within a study of shared clonotypes between healthy human individuals. Study-level background: Samples came from two female and a few male donors aged 18 to 49. Notes on the study in general: Only blood underwent sampling, and tissue repertoires likely differ.

PBMC DNA, left unsorted, was sequenced on ten immunoSEQ deep assay plates. Method: immunoSEQ multiplex PCR; TCRdb's copy keeps in-frame clones and lacks some. Found here are 450,000 to 550,000 clones, 79% of them singletons; the top ten hold 10% to 15%. The V gene's germline CDR1 is SSHAT and CDR2 FNYEAQ (reference sequence). The CDR3 is made up of 15 amino acids. A remark on this clone: Antigen unknown. At one of its ends the junction is not consistent with the germline gene, which may arise from a read error.

V is TRBV7-7 and J is TRBJ2-7, with D uncertain. Sequenced material: PBMCs. This TCR was recovered from a woman between 40 and 50 years old in good health. Some clones in this sample may be carry-over from other donors' samples. This CDR3 is CASSLAGLTSYEQYF. The CDR3 DNA reads as TGTGCTAGCAGCTTAGCAGGCTTGACCTCCTACGAGCAGTACTTC.